Listed here are 3 T cell receptor beta chains from one sample, sequenced in a study of CD8 T cells in ankylosing spondylitis. MiXCR, applied by TCRdb to the 5' RACE reads, yields one record per CDR3 protein. The repertoire consists of about 110,000 distinct CDR3 sequences, with 24% occurring once and the leading ten covering roughly 12%. The sample was synovial fluid, either unsorted or a sorted T cell fraction (not recorded which). The origin of the receptors is a male donor with ankylosing spondylitis.

V and J are TRBV12-3 or TRBV12-4 and TRBJ1-5; maybe TRBD1 (5 bases). The length of the CDR3 is 14 residues. The ends were cut back, 1 base at V and 9 bases at J, with 13 bases in the middle. The CDR3 sequence is CASSLGSAGRPQHF. The CDR3 coding sequence is TGTGCCAGCAGTTTAGGGTCAGCAGGGCGGCCCCAGCATTTT.

This clonotype came up a few times. The CDR3 is CASSLGRSTDTQYF. Written as DNA, the CDR3 is TGCGCCAGCAGCTTGGGCCGGAGCACAGATACGCAGTATTTT. The V and J genes are TRBV5-1 and TRBJ2-3; D gene ambiguous. The CDR3 contains 14 residues. Germline-derived CDR1 and CDR2 are SGHRS and YFSETQ. The V gene lost 0 bases and the J gene lost 0 bases, with 5 bases spanning the gap.

In its sample, this clonotype was seen many times. The V and J genes are TRBV11-3 and TRBJ2-1; possibly TRBD2 for D (6 bases). V was shortened by 1 base and J by 4 bases, with 14 bases between the two germline ends. The CDR3 runs 16 residues. Germline V gene sequence: CDR1 SGHNT, CDR2 YENEEA. The CDR3 sequence: CASSLGASAIYNEQFF. The CDR3 DNA reads as TGTGCCAGCAGCTTAGGGGCTAGCGCGATATACAATGAGCAGTTCTTC. Variable domain in full (rest from reference TRBV11-3 and TRBJ2-1): EAGVVQSPRYKIIEKKQPVAFWCNPISGHNTLYWYLQNLGQGPELLIRYENEEAVDDSQLPKDRFSAERLKGVDSTLKIQPAELGDSAVYLCASSLGASAIYNEQFFGPGTRLTVL.